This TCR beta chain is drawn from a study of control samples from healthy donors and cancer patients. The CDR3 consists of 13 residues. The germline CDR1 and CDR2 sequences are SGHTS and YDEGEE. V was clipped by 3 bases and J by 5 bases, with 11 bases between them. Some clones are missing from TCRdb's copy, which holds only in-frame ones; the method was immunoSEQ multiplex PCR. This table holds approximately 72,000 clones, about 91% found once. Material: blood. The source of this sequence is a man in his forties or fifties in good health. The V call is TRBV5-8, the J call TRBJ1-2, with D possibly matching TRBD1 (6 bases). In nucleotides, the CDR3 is TGTGCCAGCAGCTACGGACAGAGTTATGGCTACACCTTC. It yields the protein CASSYGQSYGYTF. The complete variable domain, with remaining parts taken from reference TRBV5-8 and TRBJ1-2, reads EAGVTQSPTHLIKTRGQQATLRCSPISGHTSVYWYQQALGLGLQFLLWYDEGEERNRGNFPPRFSGRQFPNYSSELNVNALELEDSALYLCASSYGQSYGYTFGSGTRLTVV.